The sequence of this T cell receptor (beta chain) was determined in a study of OX40 agonist ivuxolimab in advanced cancers. Assay used: immunoSEQ multiplex PCR; TCRdb lists only in-frame clones, some missing. The sample has more than 80,000 clones; approximately 87% are singletons. Exclusion of a patient followed from autoimmune disease history or systemic immunosuppression. Blood was sampled at baseline, cycle 4 day 1, and cycle 7 day 1. This clone has just one count. Its antigen remains unidentified. General study points: It was not determined which antigens were specifically recognized by the peripheral T cells that had undergone clonal expansion. Clones of CD4+ and CD8+ blood T cells grew by week 6 at doses of 0.1 to 3.0 mg/kg.

Deletions cut 4 bases from V and 7 bases from J, with 17 bases between. This CDR3 region has 14 residues. The germline CDR1 and CDR2 sequences are GTSNPN and SVGIG (reference sequence). The specimen comprised CD4+ or CD8+ T cells sorted from blood, sampled in a trial of the OX40 agonist ivuxolimab. The rearrangement links TRBV30 to TRBJ1-5, with a tentative D call TRBD1 (5 bases). The receptor comes from an adult with an advanced solid tumor such as melanoma, head and neck, liver or kidney cancer. The CDR3 is CAWTRGEGGQPQHF. CDR3 in DNA: TGTGCCTGGACACGGGGGGAGGGAGGCCAGCCCCAGCATTTT.